A single T cell receptor (beta chain) is shown here with its context. The sample comes from a study of shared T cell receptors in the human thymus. Generated by immunoSEQ multiplex PCR, the TCRdb table keeps only in-frame clones and is missing some. The sample carries about 500,000 clones, about 84% recorded once. Per germline, CDR1 MGHRA and CDR2 YSYEKL. The CDR3 is made up of 15 amino acids. V shed 4 bases and J 8 bases; nucleotides not matched to a gene: 5. These same data were also listed under a study on human thymus T cells. That study adds: Healthy Finnish infants having corrective surgery for congenital heart defects served as donors. Thymic samples were excised during corrective heart operations. Across thymic and blood repertoires, the usage of V and J genes appeared to be biased. Related work showed strongly overlapping thymic repertoires across unrelated individuals.

This rearrangement joins TRBV4-1 to TRBJ2-1, with TRBD2 identical over 13 bases. The sample comprised thymocytes. The sequence was obtained from a boy under two years old with a congenital heart defect. This CDR3 is CASSPTSGRAYEQFF. In DNA, the CDR3 is TGCGCCAGCAGCCCTACTAGCGGGAGGGCCTATGAGCAGTTCTTC.